The 5 T cell receptor beta chains reported below all come from one sample, sequenced in a study of T cell repertoires in cytomegalovirus infection. Via MiXCR, TCRdb re-called the reads, giving one row per CDR3 protein. Here the sample spans under 200,000 distinct CDR3 sequences, 8% to 10% being singletons. The sample taken for sequencing was PBMCs. The receptors here all came from a human donor in good health (CMV status not recorded). Some clones in this sample may be carry-over from other donors' samples.

The sample holds a few counts of this clonotype. This sequence joins TRBV15 and TRBJ2-5; D remains ambiguous. With 0 bases removed from V and 5 bases from J, the gap between germline ends came to 4 bases. The CDR3 length is 12 residues. Germline CDR1 is LNHNV and CDR2 is YYDKDF (reference sequence). CDR3 DNA sequence: TGTGCCACCAGCAGAGAAGGGGAGACCCAGTACTTC. Translating gives CATSREGETQYF.

This clonotype occurred many times. DNA for the CDR3: TGTGCCAGCTTCGTAGGGACAGGGGGCACTGAAGCTTTCTTT. It is translated as CASFVGTGGTEAFF. The V call is TRBV27, the J call TRBJ1-1, with 11 bases fitting TRBD1. The CDR3 is 14 amino acids. Trimming at V came to 8 bases and at J to 4 bases, leaving 6 bases not matched to a gene. Germline loops: CDR1 MNHEY, CDR2 SMNVEV (reference sequence).

V and J are TRBV4-2 and TRBJ2-7, with TRBD1 matching over 8 bases. CDR1 is LGHNA and CDR2 is YNFKEQ in the germline V gene. J lost 6 bases, V lost 0 bases, and 7 bases had no gene match. The CDR3 is 15 residues long. The CDR3 reads CASSQESGGEPEQYF. The CDR3 nucleotides are TGTGCCAGCAGCCAAGAATCAGGGGGCGAACCCGAGCAGTACTTC.

In this sample, this clonotype turned up many times. J is TRBJ2-1 and V is TRBV7-2, with D perhaps matching TRBD2 (6 bases). The CDR3 has 14 amino acids. The V and J ends lost 5 bases and 6 bases respectively, with 14 bases between them. CDR1 and CDR2 from the germline V gene are SGHTA and FQGNSA. CDR3 nucleotides: TGTGCCAGCAGCCCTCGGGACTCGAGCAATGAGCAGTTCTTC. It specifies CASSPRDSSNEQFF.

The chain combines TRBV29-1 with TRBJ1-3; unclear D gene. Germline CDR1 reads SQVTM; CDR2 reads ANQGSEA. The V end lost 0 bases, the J end lost 0 bases, and 6 bases lay between the germline ends. The CDR3 contains 14 residues. DNA for the CDR3: TGCAGCGTTGAAGACGGGAGCTCTGGAAACACCATATATTTT. Translation: CSVEDGSSGNTIYF.